This T cell receptor beta chain was sequenced for a study of response to subunit inactivated influenza vaccine (dated by TCRdb to the late 2010s). The study in broad terms: Deep quantitative profiling of the T cell receptor repertoire was used in the study to follow responses to a trivalent subunit inactivated influenza vaccine.

CDR1 and CDR2 are drawn from the germline V gene (reference sequence): DFQATT, SNEGSKA. V is pared back by 6 bases and J by 5 bases, with 13 bases lying between the germline termini. The CDR3 goes from the cysteine to the phenylalanine over 13 residues. Just the 39-base CDR3 DNA is kept, in frame starting at base 1. Libraries were constructed by RT-PCR. Sequenced on an Illumina HiSeq 2500. The public reads were reanalyzed by TCRdb: fastp trimming at Q25, MiXCR alignment, in-frame beta chains only. One record per CDR3 amino acid sequence lists the most common genes and DNA. Counted in this sample were about 500,000 distinct CDR3 sequences; 13% of them appeared once. The ten largest clonotypes hold about 12% of the sample. The time point label of this sample denotes: around 45 days after influenza vaccine administration. The paper's findings and limits, for the study overall: The authors suggested that each seasonal influenza vaccination may recruit only a limited number of new T cells.

As concerns this clonotype: Which antigen it targets is not known. No base-level quality is on record; no much larger clone is a single base apart.

The source was PBMCs from blood, collected roughly 45 days after vaccination. The rearranged chain carries TRBV20-1 and TRBJ2-2; no D gene is confidently identified. The receptor was derived from a man in his fifties or sixties who received an inactivated influenza vaccine. Donor details come from another sample of the same person, matched by shared clones. The CDR3 corresponds to CSATNLGTGELFF. The bases are TGCAGTGCGACCAATCTGGGAACCGGGGAGCTGTTTTTT.